The text below deals with one T cell receptor (beta chain). The sample belongs to a study of blood T cell repertoires in COVID-19. CDR1 and CDR2 (germline): SGHNT, YENEEA. Germline trimming cut 5 bases from V and 3 bases from J; bases unmatched to any gene: 7. This CDR3 has 16 amino acids. In the original processing: Reference gene primer amplification in the assay estimated nucleated cell counts. Assay: immunoSEQ multiplex PCR; the TCRdb copy retains only in-frame clones and omits some. V and J calls and clone size are copied from that table; D and trimming were computed from the DNA. This table holds 46,000 or so clones, approximately 85% found once.

Sequenced sample: peripheral blood. This rearrangement joins TRBV11-3 to TRBJ2-2; 9 nucleotides match TRBD1. The TCR comes from a woman older than 75 with COVID-19, enrolled during active disease. DNA of the CDR3: TGTGCCAGCAGCGTGGGGACAGGGAGCGACACCGGGGAGCTGTTTTTT. As protein: CASSVGTGSDTGELFF.